This T cell receptor (beta chain) was retrieved from a study of blood T cell repertoires in COVID-19. Study background: Acute and convalescent COVID-19 specimens originated in the United States, Italy and Spain.

Germline V gives CDR1 LNHDA, CDR2 SQIVND (reference sequence). This CDR3 is built from 15 residues. V lost 5 bases to trimming and J lost 10 bases, with 18 bases between them. This clone was observed once. Clones were read by immunoSEQ multiplex PCR, and TCRdb kept only the in-frame ones, dropping some. The profile shows roughly 60,000 clones, roughly 88% of them singletons. The clonotype originates from a woman aged 55-70 years with acute or convalescent COVID-19. Sequencing was performed on peripheral blood. The V gene is TRBV19, the J gene TRBJ1-6; a possible D gene is TRBD1 (6 bases). For the CDR3, the DNA is TGTGCCAGTAGTCAAAAGGGGGTCGGGGAATCACCCCTCCACTTT. It encodes CASSQKGVGESPLHF.